This TCR beta chain was retrieved from a study of T cell responses to AZD1222 COVID-19 vaccine. Whole-study results and caveats: Sampling captured repertoires only after the peak T cell response.

This CDR3 has 19 residues. Germline V gene data show CDR1 as GTSNPN and CDR2 as SVGIG (reference sequence). V lost 0 bases to trimming and J lost 5 bases; unmatched junction nucleotides: 11. TCRdb keeps only in-frame clones here, not all; method: immunoSEQ multiplex PCR. Here the sample spans about 100,000 clones, approximately 87% being singletons. Worth noting for this clone: The antigen remains unidentified.

This specimen was peripheral blood, taken on day 0 of MenACWY control vaccination. This sequence was found in an adult in good health. This chain connects TRBV30 to TRBJ2-3, with 16 bases that match TRBD2. The CDR3 region has the DNA TGTGCCTGGAGTGTAACGACGTCGGGACTAGCGGGGGGGCTAGATACGCAGTATTTT. Translated: CAWSVTTSGLAGGLDTQYF.